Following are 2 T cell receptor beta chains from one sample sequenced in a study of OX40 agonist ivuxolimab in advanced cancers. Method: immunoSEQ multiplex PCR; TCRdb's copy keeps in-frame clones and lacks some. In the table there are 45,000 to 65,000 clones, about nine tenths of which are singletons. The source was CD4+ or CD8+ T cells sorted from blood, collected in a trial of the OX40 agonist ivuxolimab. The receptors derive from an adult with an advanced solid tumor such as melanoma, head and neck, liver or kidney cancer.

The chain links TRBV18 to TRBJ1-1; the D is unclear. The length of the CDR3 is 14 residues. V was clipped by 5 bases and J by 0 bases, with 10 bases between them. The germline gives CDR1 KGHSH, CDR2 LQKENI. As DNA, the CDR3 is TGTGCCAGCTCAGGCACAGAGATGAACACTGAAGCTTTCTTT. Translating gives CASSGTEMNTEAFF.

As DNA, the CDR3 is TGCGCCAGCAGCCGGCAACCGGGACAGGGGGCGCGGGACGCTTTCTTT. This gives the protein CASSRQPGQGARDAFF. The chain links TRBV4-1 to TRBJ1-1; 12 nucleotides agree with TRBD1. J was trimmed by 11 bases and V by 4 bases; bases with no gene match: 14. The CDR3 length is 16 residues. The germline CDR1 and CDR2 sequences are MGHRA and YSYEKL.